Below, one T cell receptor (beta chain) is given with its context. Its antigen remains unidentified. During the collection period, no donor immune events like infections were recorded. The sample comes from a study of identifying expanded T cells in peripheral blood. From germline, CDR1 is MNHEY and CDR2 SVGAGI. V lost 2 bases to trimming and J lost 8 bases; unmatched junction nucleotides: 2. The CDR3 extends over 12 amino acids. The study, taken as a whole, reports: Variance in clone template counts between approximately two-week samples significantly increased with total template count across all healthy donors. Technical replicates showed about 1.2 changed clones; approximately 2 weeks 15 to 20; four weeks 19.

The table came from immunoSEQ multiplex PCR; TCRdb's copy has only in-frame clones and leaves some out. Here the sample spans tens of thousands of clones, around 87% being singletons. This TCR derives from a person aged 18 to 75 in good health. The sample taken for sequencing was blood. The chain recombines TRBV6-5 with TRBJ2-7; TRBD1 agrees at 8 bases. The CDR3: CASSYGQGQQYF. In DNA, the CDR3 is TGTGCCAGCAGTTACGGACAGGGCCAGCAGTACTTC.